This T cell receptor beta chain was found in a study of T cell changes during pregnancy in multiple sclerosis. Per germline, CDR1 SNHLY and CDR2 FYNNEI. Between the trimmed V and J ends, which lost 2 bases and 4 bases, there was a span of 14 bases. The CDR3 is made up of 16 amino acids. Using immunoSEQ multiplex PCR, the repertoire was profiled, and TCRdb retains in-frame clones only, with some absent. The repertoire has tens of thousands of clones, 92% of them found once; the top ten carry approximately 0.58%. This clone was picked up one time. This TCR came from a female donor with multiple sclerosis, enrolled in a pregnancy study. V and J are TRBV2 and TRBJ2-2; D is perhaps TRBD2 (5 bases). The specimen comprised CD4+ T cells from peripheral blood mononuclear cells, sampled after pregnancy. The CDR3: CASSETDPRGTGELFF. The CDR3 region has the DNA TGTGCCAGCAGTGAAACTGATCCACGGGGCACCGGGGAGCTGTTTTTT.